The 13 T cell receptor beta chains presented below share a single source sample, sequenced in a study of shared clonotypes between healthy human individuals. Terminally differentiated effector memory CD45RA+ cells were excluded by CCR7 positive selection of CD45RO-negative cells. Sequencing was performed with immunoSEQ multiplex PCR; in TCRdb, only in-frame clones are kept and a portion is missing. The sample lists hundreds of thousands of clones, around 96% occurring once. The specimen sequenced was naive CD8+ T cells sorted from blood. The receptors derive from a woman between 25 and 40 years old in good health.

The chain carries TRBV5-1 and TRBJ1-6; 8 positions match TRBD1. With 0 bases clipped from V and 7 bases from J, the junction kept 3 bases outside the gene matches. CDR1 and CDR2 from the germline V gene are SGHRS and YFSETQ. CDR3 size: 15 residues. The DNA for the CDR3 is TGCGCCAGCAGCTTGGCCTCAGGGGGCAATTCACCCCTCCACTTT. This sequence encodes CASSLASGGNSPLHF.

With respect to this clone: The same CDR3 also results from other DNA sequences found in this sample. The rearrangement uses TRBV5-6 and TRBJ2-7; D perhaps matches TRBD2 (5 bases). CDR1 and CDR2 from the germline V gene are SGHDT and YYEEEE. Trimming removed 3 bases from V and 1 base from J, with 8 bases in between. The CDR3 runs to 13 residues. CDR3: CASSSDLSYEQYF. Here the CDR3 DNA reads TGTGCCAGCAGCTCGGACTTGTCCTACGAGCAGTACTTC.

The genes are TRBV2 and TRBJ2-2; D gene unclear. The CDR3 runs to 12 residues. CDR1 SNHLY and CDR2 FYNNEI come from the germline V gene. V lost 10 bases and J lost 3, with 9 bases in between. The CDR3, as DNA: TGTGCCACCCAGCGTGACACCGGGGAGCTGTTTTTT. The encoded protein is CATQRDTGELFF.

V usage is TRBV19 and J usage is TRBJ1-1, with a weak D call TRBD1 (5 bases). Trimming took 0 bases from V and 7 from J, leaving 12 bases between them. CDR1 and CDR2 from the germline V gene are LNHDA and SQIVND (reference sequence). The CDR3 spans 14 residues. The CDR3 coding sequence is TGTGCCAGTAGTATAGAAGGAGGGGCTGGTGAAGCTTTCTTT. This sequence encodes CASSIEGGAGEAFF.

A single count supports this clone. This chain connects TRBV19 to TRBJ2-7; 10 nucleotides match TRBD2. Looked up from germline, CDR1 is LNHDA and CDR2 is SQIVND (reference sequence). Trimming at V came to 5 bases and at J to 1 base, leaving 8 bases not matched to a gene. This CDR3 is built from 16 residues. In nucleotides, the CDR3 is TGTGCCAGTAGTTCACTACTAGCGGGGAATTCCTACGAGCAGTACTTC. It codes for CASSSLLAGNSYEQYF.

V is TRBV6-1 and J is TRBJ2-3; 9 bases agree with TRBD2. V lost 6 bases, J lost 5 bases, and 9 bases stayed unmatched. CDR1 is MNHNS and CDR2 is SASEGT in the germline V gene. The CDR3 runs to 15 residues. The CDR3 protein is CASRAIAGAGDTQYF. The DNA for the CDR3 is TGTGCCAGCAGAGCCATAGCGGGAGCAGGAGATACGCAGTATTTT.

CDR3 sequence reads: CASRGPTGEGNTIYF. CDR3 sequence (DNA): TGTGCCAGCAGAGGACCGACAGGGGAAGGAAACACCATATATTTT. The chain carries TRBV6-1 and TRBJ1-3, with 8 bases fitting TRBD1. The CDR3 contains 15 residues. Per the germline V gene, CDR1 is MNHNS and CDR2 is SASEGT. V lost 6 bases and J lost 4; bases outside the gene matches: 8.

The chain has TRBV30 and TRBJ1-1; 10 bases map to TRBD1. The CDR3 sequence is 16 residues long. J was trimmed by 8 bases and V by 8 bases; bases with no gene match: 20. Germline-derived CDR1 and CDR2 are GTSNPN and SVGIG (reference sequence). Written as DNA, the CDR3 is TGTGCCCGATCTCCAACGCGGGACAGGGGCCAGGCCGAAGCTTTCTTT. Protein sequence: CARSPTRDRGQAEAFF.

The CDR3 DNA is TGTGCCAGCAGCTCGCACGACAGGGACGAGCAGTACTTC. Residues: CASSSHDRDEQYF. The V gene is TRBV7-6, the J gene TRBJ2-7; 7 bases are shared with TRBD1. V lost 4 bases, J lost 5 bases, and 5 bases stayed unmatched. The CDR3 sequence is 13 residues long. The germline V gene encodes CDR1 SGHVS and CDR2 FNYEAQ.

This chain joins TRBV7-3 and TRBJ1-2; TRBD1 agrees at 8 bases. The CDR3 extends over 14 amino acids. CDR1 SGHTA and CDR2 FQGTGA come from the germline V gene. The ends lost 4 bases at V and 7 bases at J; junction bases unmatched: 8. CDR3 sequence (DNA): TGTGCCAGCAGCTCGGACAGGGAGGTCGGTGGCTACACCTTC. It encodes CASSSDREVGGYTF.

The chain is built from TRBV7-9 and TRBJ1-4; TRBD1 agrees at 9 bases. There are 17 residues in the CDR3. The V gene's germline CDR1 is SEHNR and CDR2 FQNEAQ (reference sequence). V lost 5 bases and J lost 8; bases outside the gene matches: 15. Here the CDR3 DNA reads TGTGCCAGCAGCACGGGACAGGGAGGCCCCTCGGGGGAAAAACTGTTTTTT. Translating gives CASSTGQGGPSGEKLFF.

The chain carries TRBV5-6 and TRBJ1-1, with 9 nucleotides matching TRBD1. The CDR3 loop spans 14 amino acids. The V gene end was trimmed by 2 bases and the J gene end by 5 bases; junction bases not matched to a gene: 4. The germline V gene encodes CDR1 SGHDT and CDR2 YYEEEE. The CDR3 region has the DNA TGTGCCAGCAGCTTCGGGACAGGGCCTACTGAAGCTTTCTTT. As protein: CASSFGTGPTEAFF.

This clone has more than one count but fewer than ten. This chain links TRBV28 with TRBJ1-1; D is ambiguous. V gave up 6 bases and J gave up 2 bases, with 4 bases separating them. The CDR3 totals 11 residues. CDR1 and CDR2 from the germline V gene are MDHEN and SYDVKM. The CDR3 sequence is CASRRNTEAFF. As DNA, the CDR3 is TGTGCCAGCAGACGCAACACTGAAGCTTTCTTT.